A single sample gave rise to the 22 T cell receptor beta chains below, sequenced in a study of cytomegalovirus exposure and HLA in healthy donors. This PCR relied on a set of 60 Vbeta primers and 13 Jbeta primers. Assay used: immunoSEQ multiplex PCR; TCRdb lists only in-frame clones, some missing. The data contain about 82,000 clones, about 71% of them seen just once; the ten biggest clones take up almost 8.5%. The sequencing sample was made of PBMCs. Every receptor here comes from a man in his 60s in good health and CMV-seronegative.

This clone was recorded a few times. The J gene is TRBJ1-1, the V gene TRBV4-1; TRBD1 agrees at 7 bases. The CDR3 has 16 residues. CDR1 MGHRA and CDR2 YSYEKL come from the germline V gene. The trim removed 3 bases at V and 2 bases at J, leaving 9 bases unmatched. The CDR3 sequence: CASSHPRGILNTEAFF. The CDR3 DNA reads TGCGCCAGCAGCCATCCCAGGGGGATATTAAACACTGAAGCTTTCTTT.

This clone was found a few times. This sequence joins TRBV14 and TRBJ2-7; no reliable D call. The CDR3 covers 14 residues. Germline V gene lookup returns CDR1 SGHDN and CDR2 FVKESK. Trimming shortened V by 0 bases and J by 3 bases, and 9 bases separated the two germline ends. CDR3 in DNA: TGTGCCAGCAGCCAAGATTACGCAGGCTACGAGCAGTACTTC. Translated, it gives CASSQDYAGYEQYF.

V gene TRBV11-1 combines with J gene TRBJ2-7; 7 bases line up with TRBD2. The ends lost 5 bases at V and 0 bases at J; junction bases unmatched: 4. The CDR3 spans 14 residues. Germline values: CDR1 SGHAT, CDR2 FQDESV (reference sequence). CDR3 residues: CASSLTSASYEQYF. DNA for the CDR3: TGTGCCAGCAGCCTCACTAGCGCCTCCTACGAGCAGTACTTC.

This clone occurred a few times. The chain combines TRBV5-6 with TRBJ2-2, with D perhaps TRBD2 (5 bases). This CDR3 contains 13 residues. The germline CDR1 and CDR2 sequences are SGHDT and YYEEEE. Trimming took 5 bases from V and 4 from J, leaving 9 bases between them. CDR3 bases: TGTGCCAGCAGGAAGGACTTCACCGGGGAGCTGTTTTTT. Protein sequence: CASRKDFTGELFF.

This clone was seen more than once but under ten times. V usage is TRBV15 and J usage is TRBJ2-6; 9 bases are shared with TRBD1. J lost 2 bases, V lost 4 bases, and 12 bases had no gene match. CDR1 is LNHNV and CDR2 is YYDKDF in the germline V gene (reference sequence). This CDR3 is built from 19 residues. The CDR3 here is CATSKHGTGSYPGANVLTF. Here the CDR3 DNA reads TGTGCCACCAGCAAGCACGGGACAGGGTCATACCCTGGGGCCAACGTCCTGACTTTC. Variable domain in full (rest from reference TRBV15 and TRBJ2-6): DAMVIQNPRYQVTQFGKPVTLSCSQTLNHNVMYWYQQKSSQAPKLLFHYYDKDFNNEADTPDNFQSRRPNTSFCFLDIRSPGLGDTAMYLCATSKHGTGSYPGANVLTFGAGSRLTVL.

The genes are TRBV4-3 and TRBJ1-2, with TRBD1 identical over 7 bases. This CDR3 comprises 15 residues. V gave up 3 bases and J gave up 3 bases; unmatched junction bases: 7. Looked up from germline, CDR1 is LGHNA and CDR2 is YSLEER. The chain's CDR3 is CASSQTRDRDYGYTF. In nucleotides, the CDR3 is TGCGCCAGCAGCCAGACCAGAGACAGGGACTATGGCTACACCTTC.

The chain couples TRBV4-1 to TRBJ1-4; TRBD1 matches 7 bases. The V segment lost 7 bases and the J segment 5 bases; nucleotides outside the gene matches: 13. Germline assignment: CDR1 MGHRA and CDR2 YSYEKL. The CDR3 covers 16 residues. The CDR3, as DNA: TGCGCCAGCACCCCTAGTATGGGGACAGAGAATGAAAAACTGTTTTTT. Its protein product is CASTPSMGTENEKLFF.

The V call is TRBV28, the J call TRBJ1-2; maybe TRBD1 (6 bases). The length of the CDR3 is 14 residues. Looked up from germline, CDR1 is MDHEN and CDR2 is SYDVKM. Trimming left V 5 bases short and J 5 bases short, with 15 bases between. The CDR3, as DNA: TGTGCCAGCAGTCCCCGGGGGGGGCCATATGGCTACACCTTC. It translates to CASSPRGGPYGYTF.

This clone was counted only a few times. The rearrangement joins TRBV10-2 to TRBJ2-2, with D tentatively TRBD2 (6 bases). The V gene's germline CDR1 is WSHSY and CDR2 SAAADI. There are 15 residues in the CDR3. V was cut by 8 bases and J by 1 base, with 14 bases left in between. The CDR3 DNA reads as TGCGCCAGCGCTTTTAGCGGAAGGAACACCGGGGAGCTGTTTTTT. The encoded protein is CASAFSGRNTGELFF.

The chain couples TRBV30 to TRBJ2-7, with 12 nucleotides matching TRBD2. The J segment lost 6 bases and the V segment lost 5 bases, leaving 11 bases of the junction unmatched. Germline lookup yields CDR1 GTSNPN and CDR2 SVGIG (reference sequence). The CDR3 spans 15 residues. Here the CDR3 reads CAWGRGLAGGIEQYF. DNA for the CDR3: TGTGCCTGGGGGAGGGGGCTAGCGGGGGGGATCGAGCAGTACTTC.

The rearrangement uses TRBV28 and TRBJ2-5; 8 nucleotides agree with TRBD2. Germline V gives CDR1 MDHEN, CDR2 SYDVKM. The CDR3 is 14 residues long. The J segment lost 2 bases and the V segment lost 2 bases, leaving 1 base of the junction unmatched. The CDR3 sequence is CASSLPGGQETQYF. In DNA form, the CDR3 reads TGTGCCAGCAGTTTACCGGGAGGGCAAGAGACCCAGTACTTC.

This clone appeared a single time. The chain uses TRBV15 and TRBJ2-3; 7 nucleotides align to TRBD1. The junction had 6 bases not matched to a gene; V was cut back by 5 bases and J by 4 bases. CDR3 length: 14 amino acids. CDR1 and CDR2 from the germline V gene are LNHNV and YYDKDF (reference sequence). CDR3 coding DNA: TGTGCCACCAGCCCCCGGGACAGCGCAGATACGCAGTATTTT. Its protein product is CATSPRDSADTQYF.

The rearrangement joins TRBV7-2 to TRBJ1-1; tentative D call: TRBD1 (5 bases). Germline V gene sequence: CDR1 SGHTA, CDR2 FQGNSA. This CDR3 is built from 14 residues. Trimming pared 3 bases from V and 4 bases from J, leaving 12 bases between. CDR3 protein: CASSLGGDGTEAFF. In DNA, the CDR3 is TGTGCCAGCAGCTTGGGAGGGGACGGCACTGAAGCTTTCTTT.

The chain employs TRBV11-2 and TRBJ1-5; 7 bases fit TRBD1. The ends lost 4 bases at V and 5 bases at J; junction bases unmatched: 2. Germline V gene lookup returns CDR1 SGHAT and CDR2 FQNNGV. The CDR3 sequence is 13 residues long. The CDR3 sequence is CASSSQGDQPQHF. CDR3 coding DNA: TGTGCCAGCAGCTCCCAGGGGGATCAGCCCCAGCATTTT.

The chain combines TRBV2 with TRBJ1-1; D is possibly TRBD1 (5 bases). With 1 base removed from V and 8 bases from J, the gap between germline ends came to 11 bases. There are 13 residues in the CDR3. CDR1 and CDR2 from the germline V gene are SNHLY and FYNNEI. The CDR3 region has the DNA TGTGCCAGCAGTGAAGAAGTCCGACAGGAAGCTTTCTTT. As protein: CASSEEVRQEAFF.

This rearrangement joins TRBV5-1 to TRBJ2-2; 7 bases fit TRBD1. The V gene's germline CDR1 is SGHRS and CDR2 YFSETQ. This CDR3 spans 15 amino acids. Germline trimming cut 0 bases from V and 4 bases from J; bases unmatched to any gene: 3. CDR3 nucleotide sequence: TGCGCCAGCAGCTTGGGACAGGGAATCACCGGGGAGCTGTTTTTT. Protein: CASSLGQGITGELFF.

The rearrangement links TRBV29-1 to TRBJ2-3; D gene ambiguous. This CDR3 has 15 residues. Germline assignment: CDR1 SQVTM and CDR2 ANQGSEA. Trimming left V 3 bases short and J 2 bases short, with 15 bases between. This CDR3 is CSVDSFGTSTDTQYF. The CDR3 DNA is TGCAGCGTTGATTCATTTGGCACGTCCACAGATACGCAGTATTTT.

The chain employs TRBV2 and TRBJ1-1, with D tentatively TRBD1 (5 bases). The CDR3 sequence is 14 residues long. Germline lookup yields CDR1 SNHLY and CDR2 FYNNEI. Trimming took off 4 bases at V and 4 bases at J, with 13 bases between the two ends. CDR3 DNA: TGTGCCAGCAGTGCAAGTCGGGGGACCACTGAAGCTTTCTTT. Its translation: CASSASRGTTEAFF.

This chain uses TRBV29-1 with TRBJ1-1, with D tentatively TRBD1 (6 bases). There are 13 residues in the CDR3. Trimming stripped 2 bases from V and 1 base from J, with 8 bases between. Per germline, CDR1 SQVTM and CDR2 ANQGSEA. CDR3 loop: CSVERQANTEAFF. DNA of the CDR3: TGCAGCGTTGAAAGACAGGCGAACACTGAAGCTTTCTTT. Using reference TRBV29-1 and TRBJ1-1 for the parts outside the CDR3, the full variable domain is SAVISQKPSRDICQRGTSLTIQCQVDSQVTMMFWYRQQPGQSLTLIATANQGSEATYESGFVIDKFPISRPNLTFSTLTVSNMSPEDSSIYLCSVERQANTEAFFGQGTRLTVV.

The J gene is TRBJ2-2, the V gene TRBV11-2, with 9 bases matching TRBD2. V gave up 1 base and J gave up 4 bases; unmatched junction bases: 4. CDR1 and CDR2 (germline): SGHAT, FQNNGV. The CDR3 contains 16 residues. This chain's CDR3 is CASSLVGGRATGELFF. CDR3 in DNA: TGTGCCAGCAGCTTAGTAGGCGGGAGGGCCACCGGGGAGCTGTTTTTT.

The V gene is TRBV2, the J gene TRBJ2-1, with 10 bases fitting TRBD1. This CDR3 has 15 residues. Unmatched junction bases numbered 11, after V lost 6 bases and J lost 9 bases. Germline CDR1 reads SNHLY; CDR2 reads FYNNEI. CDR3 in DNA: TGTGCCAGCAGGGCCGGGACAGGGGCTAAAGGTGAGCAGTTCTTC. Translation gives CASRAGTGAKGEQFF.

Of note for this clone: A read error may account for a junction end that differs from germline. The chain carries TRBV6-6 and TRBJ1-1, with 8 nucleotides matching TRBD1. Germline V gene sequence: CDR1 MNHNY, CDR2 SVGAGI (reference sequence). This CDR3 is built from 14 residues. Written as DNA, the CDR3 is TGTGCCAGCAGTGACTCCCGGGACAGGATTGAAGCTTTCTTT. Its translation is CASSDSRDRIEAFF.